This TCR beta chain was sequenced for a study of T cells after somatic rescue of genetic block. Clones were read by immunoSEQ multiplex PCR, and TCRdb kept only the in-frame ones, dropping some. The data hold tens of thousands of clones, with roughly 96% observed a single time. Sequencing used peripheral blood mononuclear cells (PBMCs). The receptor was derived from a child younger than two.

In DNA, the CDR3 is TGCAGCGTGGGGGGGACGGCCTACGAGCAGTACTTC. Its translation is CSVGGTAYEQYF. The chain recombines TRBV29-1 with TRBJ2-7; 7 bases fit TRBD2. CDR3 size: 12 residues. V was pared by 6 bases and J by 2 bases, with 4 bases of the junction left unmatched. CDR1 SQVTM and CDR2 ANQGSEA come from the germline V gene.